The next 21 T cell receptor beta chains were all read from a single sample in a study of T-cell reconstitution after alpha-beta-depleted transplantation in children. During its preparation, the TCRbeta library received unique molecular identifiers. TCRdb called the PCR reads again in MiXCR, with one record for every CDR3 protein. Of just over 950,000 distinct CDR3 sequences detected, around 30% appear once; the ten largest clones hold about 28%. The sample was PBMCs, mostly from graft donor cells, taken 360 days after TCRalphabeta/CD19-depleted stem cell transplant. The receptor set was obtained from a boy under two years old who had a stem cell transplant for SCID, so the T cells may come from the graft donor.

The chain couples TRBV5-1 to TRBJ2-3; 12 bases align to TRBD2. Per the germline V gene, CDR1 is SGHRS and CDR2 is YFSETQ. Trimming took 4 bases from V and 6 from J; bases not matched to a gene: 6. CDR3 length equals 15 residues. DNA for the CDR3: TGCGCCAGCAGCCAGCTAGCGGGGGGGCAGGATACGCAGTATTTT. Translating gives CASSQLAGGQDTQYF.

This clonotype was observed a few times. The chain couples TRBV15 to TRBJ1-2; possibly TRBD1 for D (6 bases). CDR3 length: 15 amino acids. In germline, CDR1 is LNHNV, CDR2 YYDKDF (reference sequence). Deletions cut 2 bases from V and 8 bases from J, with 18 bases between. The CDR3 spells CATSRLPRDDRGYTF. CDR3 bases: TGTGCCACCAGCAGACTTCCCCGGGACGACAGGGGCTACACCTTC.

This clonotype was found a few times. V and J are TRBV20-1 and TRBJ1-3; 10 bases line up with TRBD1. CDR1 DFQATT and CDR2 SNEGSKA come from the germline V gene (reference sequence). The CDR3 totals 14 residues. Losses at the gene ends were 6 bases for V and 2 bases for J; bases not matched to a gene: 4. CDR3 bases: TGCAGTGCCGTGGACAGGGGGACTGGAAACACCATATATTTT. Protein sequence: CSAVDRGTGNTIYF.

The chain employs TRBV4-3 and TRBJ1-5; D remains unclear. CDR1 is LGHNA and CDR2 is YSLEER in the germline V gene. V lost 0 bases and J lost 7, with 13 bases in between. CDR3 length: 15 residues. The CDR3 DNA reads TGCGCCAGCAGCCAAGATCCCGGTAGGGAACAGCCCCAGCATTTT. Amino acids: CASSQDPGREQPQHF.

This clonotype was detected only a few times. This chain connects TRBV7-2 to TRBJ2-6; D call uncertain. Trimming pared 6 bases from V and 0 bases from J, leaving 6 bases between. CDR3 size: 14 residues. CDR1 is SGHTA, CDR2 FQGNSA, per germline. The CDR3 protein is CASRLFSGANVLTF. CDR3 sequence (DNA): TGTGCCAGCAGGCTCTTCTCTGGGGCCAACGTCCTGACTTTC.

The V gene is TRBV11-1, the J gene TRBJ1-1; D is perhaps TRBD1 (5 bases). CDR3 size: 18 residues. Germline assignment: CDR1 SGHAT and CDR2 FQDESV (reference sequence). The germline V and J ends were trimmed by 2 bases and 1 base, with 20 bases remaining between them. CDR3 loop: CASSLSATRDSRNTEAFF. In DNA, the CDR3 is TGTGCCAGCAGCTTAAGCGCAACCAGGGATAGTAGGAACACTGAAGCTTTCTTT.

This sequence joins TRBV20-1 and TRBJ2-3; the match to TRBD2 covers 7 bases. J lost 2 bases, V lost 4 bases, and 9 bases had no gene match. Germline V gene sequence: CDR1 DFQATT, CDR2 SNEGSKA (reference sequence). CDR3 size: 15 residues. This CDR3 reads CSAKRGSGYTDTQYF. CDR3 nucleotide sequence: TGCAGTGCTAAGAGGGGTAGCGGGTACACAGATACGCAGTATTTT.

V usage is TRBV5-1 and J usage is TRBJ2-7; D might be TRBD1 or TRBD2, each matching 6 bases. CDR3 length: 14 amino acids. The germline V gene has CDR1 SGHRS and CDR2 YFSETQ. Trimming left V 3 bases short and J 6 bases short, with 16 bases between. In nucleotides, the CDR3 is TGCGCCAGCAGCTCTATCACAGGGAGGCGCGAGCAGTACTTC. Its protein is CASSSITGRREQYF.

The chain carries TRBV6-5 and TRBJ2-3; D is unclear. Germline V gene data show CDR1 as MNHEY and CDR2 as SVGAGI. V was shortened by 4 bases and J by 2 bases, with 13 bases between the two germline ends. CDR3 size: 15 residues. The CDR3 sequence is CASSFFGRNTDTQYF. Here the CDR3 DNA reads TGTGCCAGCAGTTTCTTTGGCAGAAACACAGATACGCAGTATTTT.

In its sample, this clonotype was seen once. The chain has TRBV20-1 and TRBJ1-4; 10 bases line up with TRBD1. CDR3 length: 16 residues. Germline V gives CDR1 DFQATT, CDR2 SNEGSKA (reference sequence). Trimming cost V 5 bases and J 7 bases; bases outside gene matches: 13. CDR3 sequence (DNA): TGCAGTGCTCGTCCCGGGACAGGGGTAGCAGGTGAAAAACTGTTTTTT. Residues: CSARPGTGVAGEKLFF.

V usage is TRBV12-3 or TRBV12-4 and J usage is TRBJ1-3, with TRBD1 as a possible D gene (5 bases). Deletions cut 5 bases from V and 2 bases from J, with 13 bases between. This CDR3 is built from 15 residues. The CDR3 reads CASSRGHNTGNTIYF. CDR3 nucleotide sequence: TGTGCCAGCAGTCGCGGACATAATACTGGAAACACCATATATTTT.

In regard to this clonotype: One junction end disagrees with the germline gene, perhaps due to a read error. V gene TRBV5-1 combines with J gene TRBJ2-1; 7 positions agree with TRBD1. CDR1 SGHRS and CDR2 YFSETQ come from the germline V gene. CDR3 length: 16 amino acids. The CDR3 region has the DNA TGCGGCAGCAGCTTGAACAGGGGAAGCTCCTACAATGAGCAGTTCTTC. Amino acid sequence: CGSSLNRGSSYNEQFF.

This chain connects TRBV7-9 to TRBJ2-5, with D hard to call. The CDR3 contains 15 residues. Per the germline V gene, CDR1 is SEHNR and CDR2 is FQNEAQ (reference sequence). Trimming left V 2 bases short and J 7 bases short, with 17 bases between. The chain's CDR3 is CASSLSALVPRTQYF. The CDR3 DNA reads as TGTGCCAGCAGCTTATCCGCCCTCGTACCCCGGACCCAGTACTTC.

In its sample, this clonotype was seen a few times. The chain joins TRBV27 to TRBJ2-7; a weak D match, TRBD2 (6 bases). The CDR3 length is 13 residues. Between the trimmed V and J ends, which lost 6 bases and 2 bases, there was a span of 11 bases. Germline loops: CDR1 MNHEY, CDR2 SMNVEV (reference sequence). CDR3 sequence: CASRRGGAYEQYF. Here the CDR3 DNA reads TGTGCCAGCAGGCGGGGCGGGGCCTACGAGCAGTACTTC.

This clonotype was observed a handful of times. This chain links TRBV4-1 with TRBJ2-7; weak D call: TRBD1 (5 bases). Germline CDR1 and CDR2: MGHRA and YSYEKL. V lost 4 bases and J lost 3, with 10 bases in between. This CDR3 contains 13 residues. This CDR3 reads CASSPGHGYEQYF. The DNA for the CDR3 is TGCGCCAGCAGCCCTGGACATGGCTACGAGCAGTACTTC.

V usage is TRBV20-1 and J usage is TRBJ1-1, with D perhaps TRBD1 (5 bases). Germline lookup yields CDR1 DFQATT and CDR2 SNEGSKA (reference sequence). The length of the CDR3 is 14 residues. V lost 5 bases and J 5 bases, leaving 18 bases between the germline ends. CDR3 coding DNA: TGCAGTGCTGCTAATCAGGGTTTGGGGACTGAAGCTTTCTTT. It yields the protein CSAANQGLGTEAFF.

The chain uses TRBV4-1 and TRBJ1-5, with D possibly matching TRBD1 (5 bases). The CDR3 loop spans 15 amino acids. With 2 bases removed from V and 0 bases from J, the gap between germline ends came to 8 bases. The V gene's germline CDR1 is MGHRA and CDR2 YSYEKL. The CDR3 DNA follows: TGCGCCAGCAGCCAATTCAGGGATAGCAATCAGCCCCAGCATTTT. Protein: CASSQFRDSNQPQHF.

This clonotype turned up a few times. The genes are TRBV6-1 and TRBJ2-2; no reliable D call. Between the trimmed V and J ends, which lost 2 bases and 6 bases, there was a span of 7 bases. This CDR3 is built from 13 residues. Germline assignment: CDR1 MNHNS and CDR2 SASEGT. In DNA form, the CDR3 reads TGTGCCAGCAGTGAAAAGGGATCCGGGGAGCTGTTTTTT. Amino acid sequence: CASSEKGSGELFF.

Only a few counts were recorded for this clonotype. V usage is TRBV27 and J usage is TRBJ2-7; 12 positions match TRBD2. Germline values: CDR1 MNHEY, CDR2 SMNVEV (reference sequence). This CDR3 contains 16 residues. Trimming removed 3 bases from V and 2 bases from J; junction bases left unmatched: 5. This chain's CDR3 is CASSFHGLAGTYEQYF. CDR3 in DNA: TGTGCCAGCAGTTTCCACGGACTAGCGGGGACCTACGAGCAGTACTTC.

This clonotype was seen only a few times. V gene TRBV5-1 combines with J gene TRBJ2-5; perhaps TRBD1 as D (6 bases). Per the germline V gene, CDR1 is SGHRS and CDR2 is YFSETQ. This CDR3 has 12 residues. Trimming removed 5 bases at V and 5 bases at J, with 10 bases between. The CDR3 region has the DNA TGCGCCAGCAGGGGGGCTGAGGAGACCCAGTACTTC. As protein: CASRGAEETQYF.

The sample holds many counts of this clonotype. This chain links TRBV28 with TRBJ1-3; 7 nucleotides line up with TRBD1. Germline-derived CDR1 and CDR2 are MDHEN and SYDVKM. CDR3 length equals 14 residues. Germline trimming cut 5 bases from V and 1 base from J; bases unmatched to any gene: 2. The CDR3: CASSIQGSGNTIYF. The CDR3 DNA sequence: TGTGCCAGCAGTATACAGGGGTCTGGAAACACCATATATTTT.